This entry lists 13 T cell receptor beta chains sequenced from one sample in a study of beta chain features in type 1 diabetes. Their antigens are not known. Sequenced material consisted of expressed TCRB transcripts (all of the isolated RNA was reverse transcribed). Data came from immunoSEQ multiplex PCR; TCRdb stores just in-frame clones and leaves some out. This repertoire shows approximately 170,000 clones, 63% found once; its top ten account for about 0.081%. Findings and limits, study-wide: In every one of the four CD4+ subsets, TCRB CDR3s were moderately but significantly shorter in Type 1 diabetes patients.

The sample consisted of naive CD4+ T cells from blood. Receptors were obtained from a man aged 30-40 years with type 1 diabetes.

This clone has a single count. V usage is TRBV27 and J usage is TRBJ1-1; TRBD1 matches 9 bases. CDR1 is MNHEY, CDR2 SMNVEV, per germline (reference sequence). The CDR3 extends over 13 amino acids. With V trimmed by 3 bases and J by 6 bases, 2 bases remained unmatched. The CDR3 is CASSLTGGSEAFF. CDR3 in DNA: TGTGCCAGCAGTTTGACAGGGGGGTCTGAAGCTTTCTTT.

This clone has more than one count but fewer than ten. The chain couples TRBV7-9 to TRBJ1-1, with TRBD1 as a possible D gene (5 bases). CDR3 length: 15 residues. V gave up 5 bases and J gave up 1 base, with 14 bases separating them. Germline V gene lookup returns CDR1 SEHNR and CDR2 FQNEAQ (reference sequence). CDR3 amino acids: CASSPGHLRNTEAFF. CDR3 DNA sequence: TGTGCCAGCAGCCCCGGACATTTAAGGAACACTGAAGCTTTCTTT.

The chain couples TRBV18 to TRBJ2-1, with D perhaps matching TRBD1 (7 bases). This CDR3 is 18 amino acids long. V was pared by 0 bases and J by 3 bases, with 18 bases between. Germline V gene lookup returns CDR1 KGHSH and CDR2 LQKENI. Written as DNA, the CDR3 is TGTGCCAGCTCACCACCGACAGGGACTGAGGGTTACTACAATGAGCAGTTCTTC. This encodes CASSPPTGTEGYYNEQFF.

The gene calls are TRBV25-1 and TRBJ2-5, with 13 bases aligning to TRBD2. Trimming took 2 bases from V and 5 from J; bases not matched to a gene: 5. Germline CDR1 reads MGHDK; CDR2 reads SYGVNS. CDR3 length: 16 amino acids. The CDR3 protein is CASSETSGGARETQYF. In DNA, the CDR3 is TGTGCCAGCAGTGAAACTAGCGGGGGGGCCCGGGAGACCCAGTACTTC.

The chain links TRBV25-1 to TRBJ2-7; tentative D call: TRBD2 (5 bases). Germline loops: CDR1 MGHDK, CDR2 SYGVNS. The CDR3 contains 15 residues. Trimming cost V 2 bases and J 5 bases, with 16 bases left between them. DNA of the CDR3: TGTGCCAGCAGTGAAGAGGGTGTCGGATATCACGAGCAGTACTTC. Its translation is CASSEEGVGYHEQYF.

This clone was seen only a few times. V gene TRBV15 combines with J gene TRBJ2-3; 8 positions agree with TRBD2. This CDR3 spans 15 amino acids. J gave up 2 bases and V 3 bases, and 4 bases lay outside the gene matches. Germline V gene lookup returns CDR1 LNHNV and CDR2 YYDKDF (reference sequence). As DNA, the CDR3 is TGTGCCACCAGCAGGCGGGGGGCCAACACAGATACGCAGTATTTT. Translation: CATSRRGANTDTQYF.

CDR3 sequence: CASSPDHTGELFF. The CDR3, as DNA: TGTGCCAGCAGCCCAGACCACACCGGGGAGCTGTTTTTT. The chain joins TRBV7-9 to TRBJ2-2; no reliable D call. Germline V gene sequence: CDR1 SEHNR, CDR2 FQNEAQ (reference sequence). The ends were cut back, 5 bases at V and 3 bases at J, with 7 bases in the middle. The CDR3 sequence is 13 residues long. Full variable domain (missing parts from reference TRBV7-9 and TRBJ2-2): DTGVSQNPRHKITKRGQNVTFRCDPISEHNRLYWYRQTLGQGPEFLTYFQNEAQLEKSRLLSDRFSAERPKGSFSTLEIQRTEQGDSAMYLCASSPDHTGELFFGEGSRLTVL.

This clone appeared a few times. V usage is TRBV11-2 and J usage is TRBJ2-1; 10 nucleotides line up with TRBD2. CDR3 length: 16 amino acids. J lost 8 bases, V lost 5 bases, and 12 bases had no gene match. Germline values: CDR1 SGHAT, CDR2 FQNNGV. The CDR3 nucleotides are TGTGCCAGCAGCATTAGCGGGGGGATCGTAGGTTATGAGCAGTTCTTC. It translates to CASSISGGIVGYEQFF.

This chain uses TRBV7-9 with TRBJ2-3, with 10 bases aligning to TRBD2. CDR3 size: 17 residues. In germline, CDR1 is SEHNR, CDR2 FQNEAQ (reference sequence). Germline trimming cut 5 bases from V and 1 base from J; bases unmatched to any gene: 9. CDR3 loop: CASSPWPGLARTDTQYF. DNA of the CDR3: TGTGCCAGCAGCCCGTGGCCGGGACTAGCGCGCACAGATACGCAGTATTTT. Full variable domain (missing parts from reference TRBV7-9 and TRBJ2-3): DTGVSQNPRHKITKRGQNVTFRCDPISEHNRLYWYRQTLGQGPEFLTYFQNEAQLEKSRLLSDRFSAERPKGSFSTLEIQRTEQGDSAMYLCASSPWPGLARTDTQYFGPGTRLTVL.

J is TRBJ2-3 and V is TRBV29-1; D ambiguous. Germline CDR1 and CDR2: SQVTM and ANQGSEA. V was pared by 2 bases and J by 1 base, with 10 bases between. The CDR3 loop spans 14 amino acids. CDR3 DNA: TGCAGCGTTGAACCGGGCCACCGCACAGATACGCAGTATTTT. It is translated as CSVEPGHRTDTQYF.

The CDR3 protein is CASSHRGGLFF. The CDR3 region has the DNA TGTGCCAGCAGCCATAGGGGAGGGCTGTTTTTT. The chain joins TRBV27 to TRBJ2-2; maybe TRBD2 (6 bases). V was pared by 6 bases and J by 13 bases, with 12 bases between. Germline values: CDR1 MNHEY, CDR2 SMNVEV (reference sequence). The CDR3 is 11 residues long.

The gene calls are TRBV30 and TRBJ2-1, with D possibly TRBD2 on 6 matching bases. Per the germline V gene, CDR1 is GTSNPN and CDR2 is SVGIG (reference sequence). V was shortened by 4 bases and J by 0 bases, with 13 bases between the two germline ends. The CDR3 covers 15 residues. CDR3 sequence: CAWTLGGFSYNEQFF. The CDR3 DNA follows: TGTGCCTGGACCTTGGGAGGATTCTCCTACAATGAGCAGTTCTTC.

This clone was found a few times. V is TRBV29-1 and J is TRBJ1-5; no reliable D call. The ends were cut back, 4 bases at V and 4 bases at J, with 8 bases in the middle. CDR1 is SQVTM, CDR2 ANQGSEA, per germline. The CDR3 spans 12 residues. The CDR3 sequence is CSVGAVNQPQHF. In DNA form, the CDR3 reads TGCAGCGTTGGGGCAGTAAATCAGCCCCAGCATTTT.